The next 25 T cell receptor beta chains were all read from a single sample in a study of T cells in Graves' hyperthyroidism and ophthalmopathy. From RNA transcripts, TCR beta CDR3 regions were amplified. First-round RT-PCR with HTBI primers amplified the TCR CDR3 region. TCRdb re-called the multiplex PCR reads with MiXCR, one entry per CDR3 protein. The table lists about 680,000 distinct CDR3 sequences, roughly a third of them singletons. Material: blood. Receptor source: a woman aged 40 to 50 with Graves' hyperthyroidism.

This clonotype was counted ten times or more. The V call is TRBV12-3 or TRBV12-4, the J call TRBJ2-5, with D unclear. Deletions cut 6 bases from V and 1 base from J, with 9 bases between. The CDR3 has 13 residues. CDR3 nucleotide sequence: TGTGCCAGCAGCCACCTAGGCCAAGAGACCCAGTACTTC. This codes for CASSHLGQETQYF.

This clonotype was detected ten times or more. V is TRBV19 and J is TRBJ1-2; D not resolved. Trimming took off 5 bases at V and 5 bases at J, with 12 bases between the two ends. This CDR3 has 13 residues. Germline values: CDR1 LNHDA, CDR2 SQIVND (reference sequence). The CDR3, as DNA: TGTGCCAGTAGTCCACATACGAATTATGGCTACACCTTC. Translated, it gives CASSPHTNYGYTF. The full variable domain, with the rest looked up from reference TRBV19 and TRBJ1-2, is DGGITQSPKYLFRKEGQNVTLSCEQNLNHDAMYWYRQDPGQGLRLIYYSQIVNDFQKGDIAEGYSVSREKKESFPLTVTSAQKNPTAFYLCASSPHTNYGYTFGSGTRLTVV.

This clonotype was counted ten times or more. The CDR3 loop is CASSLRAGLNTGELFF. As DNA, the CDR3 is TGTGCCAGCAGTTTACGGGCGGGACTAAACACCGGGGAGCTGTTTTTT. The rearrangement links TRBV12-3 or TRBV12-4 to TRBJ2-2, with 7 nucleotides matching TRBD2. V lost 2 bases and J lost 2; bases outside the gene matches: 5. This CDR3 spans 16 amino acids.

This clonotype was recorded once. The junction departs from germline at one end; a sequencing error may be responsible. The chain employs TRBV10-3 and TRBJ2-5; 8 bases match TRBD1. Germline CDR1 ENHRY, CDR2 SYGVKD. The CDR3 has 14 residues. The CDR3 protein is CAISEGTGGEAQYF. The CDR3 DNA reads as TGTGCCATCAGTGAGGGGACAGGCGGAGAGGCCCAGTACTTC.

This clonotype was detected only once. CDR3 in amino acids: CATSDLTGRGGTDTQYF. The CDR3 DNA sequence: TGTGCCACCAGTGATTTGACAGGACGTGGCGGCACAGATACGCAGTATTTT. The rearrangement joins TRBV24-1 to TRBJ2-3, with a tentative D call TRBD1 (5 bases). The germline V gene has CDR1 KGHDR and CDR2 SFDVKD. This CDR3 has 17 residues. Deletions cut 0 bases from V and 1 base from J, with 13 bases between.

This clonotype appeared many times. The V and J genes are TRBV29-1 and TRBJ1-1; the D gene is possibly TRBD1 (6 bases). Germline CDR1 reads SQVTM; CDR2 reads ANQGSEA. Trimming shortened V by 4 bases and J by 8 bases, and 14 bases separated the two germline ends. This CDR3 has 12 residues. In nucleotides, the CDR3 is TGCAGCGTTGGGGGCGGGGGGCGAGAAGCTTTCTTT. Translated: CSVGGGGREAFF.

The chain employs TRBV7-3 and TRBJ2-6; D unclear. The CDR3 contains 14 residues. Germline CDR1 reads SGHTA; CDR2 reads FQGTGA. Trimming took 8 bases from V and 0 from J, leaving 8 bases between them. CDR3 loop: CASYLHSGANVLTF. CDR3 nucleotide sequence: TGTGCCAGCTACCTACACTCTGGGGCCAACGTCCTGACTTTC.

This clonotype was detected many times. This chain connects TRBV29-1 to TRBJ1-4, with TRBD1 matching 9 bases. The CDR3 runs to 12 residues. Germline V gene data show CDR1 as SQVTM and CDR2 as ANQGSEA. Losses at the gene ends were 7 bases for V and 7 bases for J; bases not matched to a gene: 4. CDR3 in DNA: TGCAGCGCCAGACAGGGGGGTGAAAAACTGTTTTTT. Its protein product is CSARQGGEKLFF.

This clonotype was detected ten times or more. The chain carries TRBV7-9 and TRBJ1-1; no definite D call. This CDR3 has 13 residues. V lost 3 bases and J lost 7, with 12 bases in between. Germline V gene lookup returns CDR1 SEHNR and CDR2 FQNEAQ (reference sequence). The CDR3 reads CASSFNPDFEAFF. The CDR3 DNA is TGTGCCAGCAGCTTCAATCCGGATTTTGAAGCTTTCTTT.

The chain recombines TRBV24-1 with TRBJ2-2; D is perhaps TRBD1 (6 bases). V was trimmed by 9 bases and J by 4 bases, leaving 8 bases between them. The CDR3 runs 12 residues. Germline V gene data show CDR1 as KGHDR and CDR2 as SFDVKD. CDR3 in amino acids: CATGQITGELFF. The DNA for the CDR3 is TGTGCCACCGGACAGATCACCGGGGAGCTGTTTTTT.

V and J are TRBV29-1 and TRBJ2-7; TRBD1 matches at 7 bases. The CDR3 consists of 12 residues. J lost 6 bases, V lost 7 bases, and 9 bases had no gene match. From germline, CDR1 is SQVTM and CDR2 ANQGSEA. The CDR3: CSASQGLGEQYF. The CDR3 DNA reads as TGCAGCGCCTCACAGGGGCTAGGCGAGCAGTACTTC.

There are many counts of this clonotype. The chain carries TRBV7-9 and TRBJ2-5; D possibly corresponds to TRBD1 (5 bases). The CDR3 has 14 amino acids. Trimming took off 5 bases at V and 2 bases at J, with 12 bases between the two ends. Germline-derived CDR1 and CDR2 are SEHNR and FQNEAQ (reference sequence). The CDR3 DNA follows: TGTGCCAGCAGCCGACGGACACTTCAAGAGACCCAGTACTTC. It codes for CASSRRTLQETQYF.

This clonotype has ten or more counts. CDR3 region: CASSLYRGNGYTF. Written as DNA, the CDR3 is TGTGCCAGCAGCTTATACAGGGGCAATGGCTACACCTTC. J is TRBJ1-2 and V is TRBV7-2, with 7 bases matching TRBD1. CDR3 length: 13 residues. CDR1 is SGHTA and CDR2 is FQGNSA in the germline V gene. V dropped 2 bases and J dropped 6; count of bases not matched to a gene: 3. Full variable domain (outside the CDR3, taken from reference TRBV7-2 and TRBJ1-2): GAGVSQSPSNKVTEKGKDVELRCDPISGHTALYWYRQSLGQGLEFLIYFQGNSAPDKSGLPSDRFSAERTGGSVSTLTIQRTQQEDSAVYLCASSLYRGNGYTFGSGTRLTVV.

The table lists this clonotype with a few counts. The J gene is TRBJ1-5, the V gene TRBV30; no clear D gene. Germline V lookup: CDR1 GTSNPN, CDR2 SVGIG (reference sequence). The CDR3 is 14 amino acids. Trimming took off 0 bases at V and 11 bases at J, with 17 bases between the two ends. The CDR3 sequence: CAWSVQTGEGAQHF. DNA for the CDR3: TGTGCCTGGAGTGTACAAACCGGTGAAGGAGCCCAGCATTTT. The complete variable domain, with remaining parts taken from reference TRBV30 and TRBJ1-5, reads SQTIHQWPATLVQPVGSPLSLECTVEGTSNPNLYWYRQAAGRGLQLLFYSVGIGQISSEVPQNLSASRPQDRQFILSSKKLLLSDSGFYLCAWSVQTGEGAQHFGDGTRLSIL.

The chain combines TRBV12-3 or TRBV12-4 with TRBJ1-3; weak D call: TRBD1 (6 bases). The CDR3 is 14 residues long. V lost 4 bases and J lost 4, with 11 bases in between. CDR3 in amino acids: CASSYTGYGNTIYF. CDR3 bases: TGTGCCAGCAGTTACACAGGGTACGGAAACACCATATATTTT.

This clonotype was seen a few times. CDR3 nucleotides: TGTGCCAGCAGTTCCGGGACAGGGTACTACGAGCAGTACTTC. Translation: CASSSGTGYYEQYF. The rearrangement links TRBV6-5 to TRBJ2-7; the match to TRBD1 covers 9 bases. The CDR3 sequence is 14 residues long. V lost 4 bases, J lost 3 bases, and 4 bases stayed unmatched. Germline CDR1 MNHEY, CDR2 SVGAGI.

Points on this clonotype: The missing conserved phenylalanine or tryptophan at the end of this CDR3 makes a read error likely. The chain recombines TRBV6-5 with TRBJ1-1; D gene ambiguous. This CDR3 is built from 14 residues. Germline V gene data show CDR1 as MNHEY and CDR2 as SVGAGI. V was trimmed by 3 bases and J by 0 bases, leaving 8 bases between them. CDR3: CASSYSEMNTEAFL. CDR3 DNA sequence: TGTGCCAGCAGTTATTCAGAGATGAACACTGAAGCTTTCCTT.

This chain joins TRBV5-1 and TRBJ1-3; 9 positions match TRBD1. Germline CDR1 and CDR2: SGHRS and YFSETQ. The CDR3 is made up of 14 amino acids. Germline trimming cut 4 bases from V and 3 bases from J; bases unmatched to any gene: 2. CDR3: CASSPDRGGNTIYF. The CDR3 bases are TGCGCCAGCAGCCCGGACAGGGGTGGAAACACCATATATTTT.

There are a few counts of this clonotype. The chain recombines TRBV7-9 with TRBJ1-2; D is undetermined. There are 17 residues in the CDR3. V gave up 6 bases and J gave up 0 bases, with 20 bases separating them. Germline V lookup: CDR1 SEHNR, CDR2 FQNEAQ (reference sequence). In DNA form, the CDR3 reads TGTGCCAGCAGTTACGGGCCAGGTCGAGAGACTAACTATGGCTACACCTTC. The encoded protein is CASSYGPGRETNYGYTF. Using reference TRBV7-9 and TRBJ1-2 for the parts outside the CDR3, the full variable domain is DTGVSQNPRHKITKRGQNVTFRCDPISEHNRLYWYRQTLGQGPEFLTYFQNEAQLEKSRLLSDRFSAERPKGSFSTLEIQRTEQGDSAMYLCASSYGPGRETNYGYTFGSGTRLTVV.

The V and J genes are TRBV6-5 and TRBJ1-1, with 7 bases fitting TRBD1. The CDR3 has 18 residues. Germline V gene data show CDR1 as MNHEY and CDR2 as SVGAGI. Trimming at V came to 6 bases and at J to 5 bases, leaving 21 bases not matched to a gene. The CDR3 loop reads CASSPQGPTTGLRTEAFF. In DNA, the CDR3 is TGTGCCAGCAGCCCCCAGGGCCCGACGACAGGGTTACGAACTGAAGCTTTCTTT.

This clonotype was recorded many times. The rearrangement joins TRBV12-3 or TRBV12-4 to TRBJ1-1; D is unresolved. The CDR3 is 14 amino acids. Trimming removed 6 bases from V and 1 base from J, with 12 bases in between. The CDR3: CASSLISPNTEAFF. CDR3 DNA sequence: TGTGCCAGCAGCCTGATTAGTCCGAACACTGAAGCTTTCTTT.

This chain uses TRBV6-2 or TRBV6-3 with TRBJ1-6, with 7 bases lining up with TRBD1. Germline CDR1 is MNHEY and CDR2 is SVGEGT. This CDR3 has 16 residues. Germline trimming cut 5 bases from V and 7 bases from J; bases unmatched to any gene: 11. For the CDR3, the DNA is TGTGCCAGCAGTAGAAGAGGGACAGAACGAAATTCACCCCTCCACTTT. Translation gives CASSRRGTERNSPLHF.

This sequence joins TRBV7-8 and TRBJ1-1, with no clear D. The V gene's germline CDR1 is SGHVS and CDR2 FQNEAQ. The CDR3 covers 14 residues. Trimming stripped 2 bases from V and 7 bases from J, with 14 bases between. CDR3 nucleotide sequence: TGTGCCAGCAGCTTAAGGACGGAAGGTAGTGAAGCTTTCTTT. Its protein product is CASSLRTEGSEAFF.

The chain carries TRBV12-3 or TRBV12-4 and TRBJ2-7; the D gene is possibly TRBD1 (5 bases). Trimming left V 9 bases short and J 0 bases short, with 15 bases between. This CDR3 is 14 amino acids long. CDR3 sequence (DNA): TGTGCCAGTCTTGGGGCCCTAAGCTCCTACGAGCAGTACTTC. This sequence encodes CASLGALSSYEQYF.

The chain employs TRBV30 and TRBJ1-1; tentative D call: TRBD1 (6 bases). The CDR3 has 11 amino acids. The V gene's germline CDR1 is GTSNPN and CDR2 SVGIG (reference sequence). The V gene lost 5 bases and the J gene lost 7 bases, with 11 bases spanning the gap. The CDR3 spells CAWGQTNEAFF. DNA for the CDR3: TGTGCCTGGGGACAGACGAATGAAGCTTTCTTT.